This TCR beta chain comes out of a study of cytomegalovirus exposure and HLA in healthy donors (dated by TCRdb to about 2017). Some background on the complete study: An earlier analysis of approximately 600 of the donors reported more than 250 Gb of sequence data and some 100 million unique TCR beta sequences from about 180 million T cells. Roughly 300 gigabases of sequencing data and roughly 81 million unique TCR sequences made up an early release that covered approximately 700 HLA-typed donors. Of the roughly 410 genotyped donors, 81% were placed in the genetic ancestry cluster associated with self-reported Caucasian donors. The aim of the study was to test whether cataloging public T cell receptors could identify signatures of past pathogen exposure. Using immunosequencing, the study profiled T cell repertoires from 640 or so subjects and related those repertoires to cytomegalovirus serostatus. A separate validation cohort of more than 100 different subjects was used in addition to the roughly 670-subject first cohort. The study combined high-throughput TCR immunosequencing, statistical association of individual TCRs with disease status, and machine learning to predict cytomegalovirus infection status. In a later analysis, previously published TCR beta repertoires from fewer than 750 donors were re-analyzed and high-resolution HLA genotyping was added so that TCR occurrence patterns could be studied. Rather than drawing on any new phenotypic data, the later analysis identified candidate immune exposures from TCR beta sequences and the way those sequences occurred across donors. An earlier analysis of 450 to 750 of the donors used high-throughput TCR beta sequencing to judge whether each TCR beta V gene segment behaved as functional or pseudogenic. Alongside the repertoire data, information on donor age, sex, ethnicity and CMV serostatus was compiled. A later genetic analysis took genome-wide SNP genotypes for about three fifths of the 666 donors and used that subset as a discovery cohort. Every discovery cohort repertoire had been produced on one sequencing platform. HLA typing covered class I and class II loci at four-digit resolution. The number of donors typed differed by locus, with 629-630 for A, B, C, DRB1 and DQB1, roughly 520 for DQA1, approximately 580 for DPA1, and some 470 for DPB1. Roughly five DR-DQ haplotypes were treated as single units for association and clustering because of strong linkage in the cohort. Among over 350 genotyped donors of the cohort, an average of around 240,000 unique TCR beta nucleotide sequences were sequenced per donor, 15% to 20% of them non-productive.

The method behind the library was the immunoSEQ multiplex PCR assay. For the multiplex PCR, a mixture combining 60 forward primers for TCR Vbeta segments and 13 reverse primers for TCR Jbeta segments was used. Amplification of the CDR3 region of rearranged TCR beta genes was performed with a multiplex PCR assay on genomic DNA. Amplified TCR beta libraries were sequenced as 87-base-pair reads on the Illumina HiSeq System. The published analysis was carried out like this. Across the roughly 600 repertoires, a later analysis counted some 80 million unique TCR beta chains, some 11 million of which were shared by at least two donors. To remove PCR and sequencing errors, raw reads were error-corrected and collapsed into unique sequences using a nearest-neighbor algorithm that merged closely related sequences. V, D and J gene segments were assigned by aligning CDR3 sequences to IMGT reference sequences. For a sequence to be retained, a match of at least six nucleotides was required to both a V gene segment and a J gene segment. Rearrangements were called productive when the CDR3 lacked stop codons and stayed in frame with V and J; all others were non-productive. Following IMGT convention, CDR3 was defined as the stretch from the second conserved V-encoded cysteine up to the conserved J-encoded phenylalanine. The earlier analysis of approximately 500 of the donors excluded sequences that lacked an unambiguous match to a single V gene segment. An earlier analysis of a few hundred of the donors classified V segments as functional when productive rearrangements were above 56.7% and as segregating when the standard deviation between donors was above 5%. A statistical classification framework was built for diagnosing cytomegalovirus status from the catalog of TCR beta chain sequences. In a later analysis, TCR nucleotide sequences were compared against IMGT/GENE-DB human TR gene sequences so that V and J genes could be assigned. In a later analysis, CDR3 sequences and most-parsimonious VDJ recombination scenarios were assigned using the TCRdist pipeline. In a later analysis, each TCR beta chain was defined by its CDR3 amino acid sequence together with its V-gene family, and reads without a unique V-gene family were excluded. To address suspected cross-contamination and a sequencing artifact, a later analysis removed a few hundred highly shared, low-generation-probability nucleotide sequences. In a later analysis, a clonal expansion index for each public chain was calculated from normalized within-repertoire ranks of inferred template counts. In a later analysis, generation probabilities were computed using a VDJ recombination model fitted to out-of-frame rearrangements, and the results were checked against IGoR. Hypergeometric tests were used in a later analysis to score TCR-TCR, TCR-HLA and TCR-CMV co-occurrence, with a repertoire-size bias correction applied to the TCR pairs. False discovery rates were estimated in a later analysis by permuting HLA or CMV assignments 20 times. In a later analysis, co-occurring TCRs were grouped with DBSCAN, and TCRdist sequence similarity was added when clustering was performed within HLA-allele-positive subsets. Repertoires with fewer than 30,000 or more than 120,000 public chains were left out of co-occurrence clustering, as were about 5 repertoires with anomalous nucleotide sharing. TCRdb stores this immuneACCESS table with in-frame sequences only. Part of the clones is absent; in the studies checked, under half of the shortfall reflects unresolved V genes, and no reason is known for the rest. Clone size and V and J calls were adopted from that table, with D and trimming inferred from the DNA. For this sample there are around 100,000 clones; over 75% appear just once. Jointly, the top ten make up under 6.5% of the sample.

The cohort was made up of roughly 670 healthy bone marrow donors. At the time of sampling, all cohort members were nominally healthy, though unrecorded immune exposures were likely present. The donor was CMV seropositive and belonged to the group of more than 250 seropositive cohort members. Every donor gave a peripheral blood sample, and the peripheral blood mononuclear cells from that sample were used for TCR beta sequencing. Genomic DNA was extracted from the blood cell samples with the Qiagen DNeasy Blood Extraction Kit. As to this clone: Its antigen has not been determined. No much larger clone is present one base from it, and per-base qualities are unavailable.

The paper as a whole reports these results and caveats: An earlier analysis of around 500 of the donors showed that most TCR beta V segments appeared in productive rearrangements either about 87% or about 30% of the time, which broadly matched IMGT annotations. A few of the identified cytomegalovirus-associated TCR beta chains were confirmed in vitro to be specific for cytomegalovirus antigens. In both the original and validation cohorts, the classifier was reported to diagnose cytomegalovirus status with high specificity and sensitivity. Because HLA typing was missing for some donors at each locus, association tests included only the typed subset. A cluster of highly shared sequence variants was judged likely to represent a technical artifact of the sequencing pipeline. A total of 150 or so TCR beta chains were listed by the study as associated with cytomegalovirus. In a later analysis, several top co-occurrence clusters were reported to appear linked to parvovirus B19, influenza, CMV and Epstein-Barr virus. CMV serostatus was the only immune exposure information available for the cohort. Most TCR sequences were seen in very few donors, while some public TCRs were found in many individuals. According to a later analysis, TCR association rates differed among HLA loci, with DRB1 alleles showing the most associated TCRs and HLA-C alleles showing the fewest. Strong co-occurrence of HLA alleles, especially DR and DQ, made assigning TCR associations to individual alleles difficult. A later analysis associated about 17,000 TCR beta sequences with specific HLA alleles at a false discovery rate of 0.05. Most CMV-associated TCR beta chains appeared to be HLA-restricted in a later analysis, and the HLA associations seemed to be driven largely by CMV exposure. Some IMGT-functional V segments, including TRBV6-2 and TRBV6-3, could not be distinguished by the 87-base-pair reads and were therefore excluded. A further reported finding was that TCR beta sequences accurately predicted the HLA-A and HLA-B alleles for most subjects in the first cohort. Compared with equally common non-associated chains, HLA-associated TCR beta chains in a later analysis were more clonally expanded and had lower generation probabilities. Sequencing depth was assumed to be roughly uniform across donors in the presence/absence analyses, though that assumption may not hold. In a later genetic analysis, a missense DCLRE1C variant was associated with V-gene and J-gene trimming of TCR beta chains, and the association was replicated in an independent cohort. The authors suggested that the approach could potentially be extended to other disease states and immunological phenotypes. Correlated functional status among segregating V segments might reflect linkage disequilibrium, but an unknown experimental factor could not be ruled out. Because counts were too low, seventeen rarely observed V segments, including chromosome 9 orphons, were excluded from the earlier analysis of around 640 of the donors. According to a later genetic analysis, donors in an Asian-associated ancestry cluster had fewer N-insertions in productive TCRs than the approximately 630-donor mean. In this cohort, only TCR beta chains were sequenced, and detectable features were limited by the absence of alpha or paired-chain data.

Looking up the germline V gene yields CDR1 SGDLS and CDR2 YYNGEE. After removal of 5 bases from V and 8 bases from J, the junction retains 9 bases not matched to a gene. Including the terminal cysteine and phenylalanine, the CDR3 comprises 15 residues. Of the read, only the CDR3 DNA is kept; its 45 bases are in frame from base 1. The sequence came from a man aged 60 to 75 in good health and CMV-seropositive. This chain is built from TRBV9 and TRBJ2-1, with 11 central nucleotides matching TRBD2. The sample comprised PBMCs. The nucleotides read TGTGCCAGCAGGGTTACTAGCGGGGGCCCGGATGAGCAGTTCTTC. Protein translation: CASRVTSGGPDEQFF.